A selection of T cell receptor beta chains follows, all from one sample in a study of blood T cell repertoires in COVID-19. The data were produced by immunoSEQ multiplex PCR, yet TCRdb's version contains in-frame clones alone and is incomplete. The table includes about 90,000 clones, over 70% detected once. Material for sequencing was peripheral blood. These receptors were collected from an elderly man with active or convalescent COVID-19. The CDR3 runs from the conserved cysteine through the conserved F or W. The D gene is left open where the match is weak. Only some rows state a clone size, as once, few, many or a class for expanded clones.

abundance	d_gene	v_gene	j_gene	len	CDR3nt	CDR3aa
.	TRBD1	TRBV5-1	TRBJ1-4	15	TGCGCCAGCAGCATAGAGGGACAGGGAGGTGAAAAACTGTTTTTT	CASSIEGQGGEKLFF
few	.	TRBV5-1	TRBJ1-4	15	TGCGCCAGCAGCTTGACCCAGGGATTGGCGCGAAAACTGTTTTTT	CASSLTQGLARKLFF
.	TRBD2	TRBV5-1	TRBJ2-3	17	TGCGCCAGCAGCTTGGGCGGGGGACTAACTAGCACAGATACGCAGTATTTT	CASSLGGGLTSTDTQYF
.	.	TRBV28	TRBJ2-2	16	TGTGCCAGCACCCTATCAGGGGGGTCGGGCACCGGGGAGCTGTTTTTT	CASTLSGGSGTGELFF
.	TRBD1	TRBV15	TRBJ2-1	14	TGTGCCACCAGCGCGGGACAGGTCTACAATGAGCAGTTCTTC	CATSAGQVYNEQFF
.	.	TRBV12-3/TRBV12-4	TRBJ2-3	12	TGTGCCAGCAGCCCAGGGACAGATACGCAGTATTTT	CASSPGTDTQYF
.	TRBD1	TRBV6-2/TRBV6-3	TRBJ1-2	14	TGTGCCAGCAGTTACTTGGGACAGGGAAGCGGCTACACCTTC	CASSYLGQGSGYTF
.	.	TRBV11-2	TRBJ1-1	14	TGTGCCAGCAGCTTTAACAGGGCGCCCACTGAAGCTTTCTTT	CASSFNRAPTEAFF
.	.	TRBV27	TRBJ1-1	15	TGTGCCAGCAGTTTATCCTCCCTGTTTCAGGTTGAAGCTTTCTTT	CASSLSSLFQVEAFF
.	.	TRBV14	TRBJ2-3	15	TGTGCCAGCAGCCAAGGGTGGGGCGGTGGAGATACGCAGTATTTT	CASSQGWGGGDTQYF
.	TRBD1	TRBV11-2	TRBJ1-1	13	TGTGCCAGCAGCTTCTCAGGGGGAACTGAAGCTTTCTTT	CASSFSGGTEAFF
.	TRBD1	TRBV27	TRBJ1-5	14	TGTGCCAGCAGTCCGGGACAGTTGAATCAGCCCCAGCATTTT	CASSPGQLNQPQHF
.	.	TRBV6-6	TRBJ1-2	14	TGTGCCAGCAGTAGCGGGTATCGGGACTATGGCTACACCTTC	CASSSGYRDYGYTF
.	TRBD1	TRBV5-6	TRBJ1-2	16	TGTGCCAGCAGCTTGGGTGACAGGGGGTTCAGCTATGGCTACACCTTC	CASSLGDRGFSYGYTF
.	TRBD2	TRBV7-3	TRBJ2-3	15	TGTGCCAGCAGCTTTAGCGGGGGGGACGCAGATACGCAGTATTTT	CASSFSGGDADTQYF
.	.	TRBV2	TRBJ1-2	13	TGTGCCAGCAGTGACAGACTTAACTATGGCTACACCTTC	CASSDRLNYGYTF
.	TRBD1	TRBV6-5	TRBJ2-1	15	TGTGCCAGCGGGGGACAGTCCTCCCTCTGGGATGAGCAGTTCTTC	CASGGQSSLWDEQFF
.	.	TRBV6-5	TRBJ2-6	14	TGTGCCAGCAGTCCGGTTTTGGGGGCCAACGTCCTGACTTTC	CASSPVLGANVLTF
.	.	TRBV30	TRBJ1-1	13	TGTGCCTGGAGACCTCCACAGGGCAGAACGGCTTTCTTT	CAWRPPQGRTAFF
once	TRBD1	TRBV12-3/TRBV12-4	TRBJ1-2	13	TGTGCCAGCAGACGACAGGGGCCCTATGGCTACACCTTC	CASRRQGPYGYTF
.	.	TRBV3-1/TRBV3-2	TRBJ1-4	14	TGTGCCAGCAGCCAGGCACACAGGAACGAAAAACTGTTTTTT	CASSQAHRNEKLFF
.	.	TRBV5-6	TRBJ1-2	13	TGTGCCAGCAGCTTGTTGTCAAACTATGGCTACACCTTC	CASSLLSNYGYTF
.	.	TRBV2	TRBJ2-7	15	TGTGCCAGCAGTGAAGGGGGGAGGAGGGCCTACGAGCAGTACTTC	CASSEGGRRAYEQYF
.	TRBD1	TRBV10-3	TRBJ2-7	14	TGTGCCATCAGTGTAACCGGGACAGGGGGCGAGCAGTACTTC	CAISVTGTGGEQYF
.	TRBD1	TRBV2	TRBJ1-5	16	TGTGCCAGCAGTGGAGCGACAGGGGGCTTAGGTCAGCCCCAGCATTTT	CASSGATGGLGQPQHF
.	TRBD2	TRBV7-2	TRBJ2-2	14	TGTGCCAGCAGCTCGGGACTAGGTAACGGGGAGCTGTTTTTT	CASSSGLGNGELFF
once	TRBD1	TRBV19	TRBJ2-5	13	TGTGCCAGTAGTATCACAGGGGGAGAGACCCAGTACTTC	CASSITGGETQYF
.	.	TRBV19	TRBJ1-3	17	TGTGCCAGTAGTATCCAGGACAACTATTTATCTGGAAACACCATATATTTT	CASSIQDNYLSGNTIYF
.	TRBD2	TRBV6-1	TRBJ2-7	16	TGTGCCAGCAGTGGACGACTAGCGGGGGGCTCCTACGAGCAGTACTTC	CASSGRLAGGSYEQYF
.	.	TRBV20-1	TRBJ2-3	11	TGCAGTGCGCACCGCGCCGATACGCAGTATTTT	CSAHRADTQYF
.	.	TRBV28	TRBJ1-4	16	TGTGCCAGCAGACCCCGGACAGCTCCTAGGGGTGAAAAACTGTTTTTT	CASRPRTAPRGEKLFF
.	.	TRBV28	TRBJ1-6	14	TGTGCCGGACAGACCGGGACATTTAATTCACCCCTCCACTTT	CAGQTGTFNSPLHF
.	.	TRBV30	TRBJ2-5	17	TGTGCCTGGAGTCTTACCCTCCGCTATATGGGCAAACAGACCCAGTACTTC	CAWSLTLRYMGKQTQYF
few	TRBD2	TRBV7-9	TRBJ2-5	17	TGTGCCAGCAGCTTAGTTAGGTCTAGCGGGGGCCCAGAGACCCAGTACTTC	CASSLVRSSGGPETQYF